The 30 T cell receptor beta chains below all came from one sample that was sequenced in a study of blood T cell repertoires in COVID-19. Some clones are missing from TCRdb's copy, which holds only in-frame ones; the method was immunoSEQ multiplex PCR. There are about 350,000 clones in the sample; approximately 84% occur only once, and 0.9% to 1.2% lies in the top ten. Sequencing was performed on PBMCs or T cells enriched from blood (not recorded which). Receptors originate from a woman in her twenties or thirties who had recovered from COVID-19.

V gene TRBV2 combines with J gene TRBJ2-5, with 9 bases identical to TRBD2. From germline, CDR1 is SNHLY and CDR2 FYNNEI. CDR3 length equals 16 residues. J gave up 4 bases and V 2 bases, and 8 bases lay outside the gene matches. CDR3: CASSEKGSGGLETQYF. CDR3 sequence (DNA): TGTGCCAGCAGTGAAAAGGGTAGCGGGGGCCTAGAGACCCAGTACTTC.

Of note for this clone: Other DNA sequences within the sample encode an identical CDR3. The chain uses TRBV3-1 (or the pseudogene TRBV3-2) and TRBJ2-1; D might be TRBD1 (5 bases). CDR3 length equals 11 residues. The V gene lost 1 base and the J gene lost 10 bases, with 5 bases spanning the gap. CDR1 and CDR2 (germline): LGHDT, YNNKEL (reference sequence). In nucleotides, the CDR3 is TGTGCCAGCAGCCAAGCAGGGGAGCAGTTCTTC. Its protein product is CASSQAGEQFF.

The CDR3 nucleotides read TGTGCCAGCAGCTTTCAGGGGCAGAATACTGAAGCTTTCTTT. Its translation is CASSFQGQNTEAFF. This rearrangement joins TRBV7-2 to TRBJ1-1; tentative D call: TRBD1 (6 bases). This CDR3 is built from 14 residues. The ends were cut back, 3 bases at V and 5 bases at J, with 13 bases in the middle. CDR1 is SGHTA, CDR2 FQGNSA, per germline.

The gene calls are TRBV5-8 and TRBJ2-3, with 7 bases lining up with TRBD1. J gave up 6 bases and V 3 bases, and 4 bases lay outside the gene matches. The CDR3 has 13 amino acids. Germline CDR1 is SGHTS and CDR2 is YDEGEE. The CDR3 nucleotides are TGTGCCAGCAGCTCAAAGACAGGGGATACGCAGTATTTT. Translated: CASSSKTGDTQYF.

This chain links TRBV4-1 with TRBJ2-5, with 7 bases that match TRBD2. Germline-derived CDR1 and CDR2 are MGHRA and YSYEKL. The CDR3 covers 15 residues. The ends lost 0 bases at V and 5 bases at J; junction bases unmatched: 6. CDR3 loop: CASSQDPRGSETQYF. As DNA, the CDR3 is TGCGCCAGCAGCCAAGATCCACGCGGGAGTGAGACCCAGTACTTC.

The chain carries TRBV5-6 and TRBJ1-1; D gene uncertain. The CDR3 has 12 amino acids. The germline CDR1 and CDR2 sequences are SGHDT and YYEEEE. Trimming shortened V by 2 bases and J by 4 bases, and 6 bases separated the two germline ends. In nucleotides, the CDR3 is TGTGCCAGCAGCTTAGTTAGCACTGAAGCTTTCTTT. Translating it yields CASSLVSTEAFF.

This rearrangement joins TRBV28 to TRBJ2-3; D might be TRBD2 (6 bases). Germline V lookup: CDR1 MDHEN, CDR2 SYDVKM. V lost 3 bases and J 5 bases, leaving 9 bases between the germline ends. The CDR3 contains 13 residues. The CDR3 nucleotides read TGTGCCAGCAGTTTGCCGGGGGTAGATACGCAGTATTTT. Translating it yields CASSLPGVDTQYF.

The chain is built from TRBV6-1 and TRBJ2-6; D may be TRBD2 (5 bases). Looked up from germline, CDR1 is MNHNS and CDR2 is SASEGT. With 0 bases removed from V and 4 bases from J, the gap between germline ends came to 10 bases. This CDR3 has 16 amino acids. The CDR3 region has the DNA TGTGCCAGCAGTGAAGCGCCGGGGTCCGGGGCCAACGTCCTGACTTTC. Amino acids: CASSEAPGSGANVLTF.

The chain has TRBV11-2 and TRBJ2-4, with a possible D match to TRBD2 (5 bases). The CDR3 is 17 amino acids. Deletions cut 6 bases from V and 3 bases from J, with 21 bases between. Germline CDR1 and CDR2: SGHAT and FQNNGV. The CDR3 reads CASSSGLALGFKNIQYF. CDR3 bases: TGTGCCAGCAGTTCCGGCCTAGCCCTTGGGTTCAAAAACATTCAGTACTTC.

The rearrangement joins TRBV4-1 to TRBJ1-6, with TRBD1 matching 7 bases. CDR3 length equals 14 residues. Unmatched junction bases numbered 0, after V lost 0 bases and J lost 7 bases. CDR1 MGHRA and CDR2 YSYEKL come from the germline V gene. CDR3 sequence (DNA): TGCGCCAGCAGCCAAGAAGGGGGCAATTCACCCCTCCACTTT. This gives the protein CASSQEGGNSPLHF.

This clone was counted a single time. The chain carries TRBV27 and TRBJ1-5, with 7 bases matching TRBD1. V shed 5 bases and J 3 bases; nucleotides not matched to a gene: 7. The CDR3 runs to 15 residues. CDR1 is MNHEY and CDR2 is SMNVEV in the germline V gene (reference sequence). DNA of the CDR3: TGTGCCAGCAGTCCGAGACAGGGATTCAATCAGCCCCAGCATTTT. It is translated as CASSPRQGFNQPQHF.

This rearrangement joins TRBV12-5 to TRBJ1-5; D gene unclear. V was clipped by 0 bases and J by 5 bases, with 11 bases between them. The CDR3 runs to 15 residues. The germline CDR1 and CDR2 sequences are LGHNT and FRNRAP. This chain's CDR3 is CASGLVVATDQPQHF. CDR3 DNA: TGTGCTAGTGGTTTGGTAGTGGCAACAGATCAGCCCCAGCATTTT.

The chain carries TRBV14 and TRBJ1-4, with a possible D match to TRBD1 (6 bases). The CDR3 has 15 amino acids. From germline, CDR1 is SGHDN and CDR2 FVKESK. Trimming removed 2 bases at V and 3 bases at J, with 10 bases between. The CDR3 nucleotides are TGTGCCAGCAGCCAATTCAGGGGCGCTAATGAAAAACTGTTTTTT. This encodes CASSQFRGANEKLFF.

The chain combines TRBV7-2 with TRBJ2-5, with 9 bases identical to TRBD1. Germline V gene data show CDR1 as SGHTA and CDR2 as FQGNSA. The CDR3 spans 15 residues. Trimming cost V 5 bases and J 2 bases; bases outside gene matches: 6. The chain's CDR3 is CASSEDRGLQETQYF. The DNA for the CDR3 is TGTGCCAGCAGCGAGGACAGGGGACTTCAAGAGACCCAGTACTTC.

CDR3 loop: CASSLGETEAFF. CDR3 sequence (DNA): TGTGCCAGCAGCTTAGGCGAAACTGAAGCTTTCTTT. This chain connects TRBV7-2 to TRBJ1-1, with D unclear. This CDR3 is built from 12 residues. Germline V CDR1 and CDR2: SGHTA, FQGNSA. Trimming removed 1 base at V and 5 bases at J, with 5 bases between. The variable domain in full, completed from reference TRBV7-2 and TRBJ1-1, reads GAGVSQSPSNKVTEKGKDVELRCDPISGHTALYWYRQSLGQGLEFLIYFQGNSAPDKSGLPSDRFSAERTGGSVSTLTIQRTQQEDSAVYLCASSLGETEAFFGQGTRLTVV.

The V and J genes are TRBV5-1 and TRBJ1-1, with D perhaps TRBD1 (6 bases). CDR3 length: 15 amino acids. CDR1 and CDR2 (germline): SGHRS, YFSETQ. Trimming removed 0 bases from V and 0 bases from J, with 9 bases in between. The CDR3 loop reads CASSLGQALNTEAFF. As DNA, the CDR3 is TGCGCCAGCAGCTTGGGACAGGCGTTGAACACTGAAGCTTTCTTT.

The V and J genes are TRBV2 and TRBJ1-2; D call uncertain. In germline, CDR1 is SNHLY, CDR2 FYNNEI. This CDR3 comprises 16 residues. Trimming left V 1 base short and J 6 bases short, with 18 bases between. Here the CDR3 DNA reads TGTGCCAGCAGTGAAGAGGTGGGCAGGCCAGAACATGGCTACACCTTC. Its translation is CASSEEVGRPEHGYTF.

This chain joins TRBV19 and TRBJ1-3; D may be TRBD1 (6 bases). The CDR3 totals 13 residues. From germline, CDR1 is LNHDA and CDR2 SQIVND (reference sequence). V was shortened by 5 bases and J by 4 bases, with 9 bases between the two germline ends. The CDR3 loop reads CASSAGVGNTIYF. As DNA, the CDR3 is TGTGCCAGTAGTGCAGGGGTGGGAAACACCATATATTTT.

The J gene is TRBJ1-2, the V gene TRBV4-1; D uncertain. The CDR3 spans 12 residues. The germline V gene has CDR1 MGHRA and CDR2 YSYEKL. Trimming left V 1 base short and J 5 bases short, with 5 bases between. Written as DNA, the CDR3 is TGCGCCAGCAGCCAAGGAACATATGGCTACACCTTC. This gives the protein CASSQGTYGYTF.

This clone was picked up a small number of times. V is TRBV28 and J is TRBJ2-7; D gene uncertain. The V gene lost 4 bases and the J gene lost 2 bases, with 6 bases spanning the gap. The V gene's germline CDR1 is MDHEN and CDR2 SYDVKM. There are 12 residues in the CDR3. The CDR3 loop reads CASSSHPYEQYF. The CDR3 bases are TGTGCCAGCAGTTCACATCCCTACGAGCAGTACTTC.

The rearrangement links TRBV10-3 to TRBJ2-1; TRBD2 matches 11 bases. Germline loops: CDR1 ENHRY, CDR2 SYGVKD. This CDR3 is built from 16 residues. J gave up 8 bases and V 0 bases, and 6 bases lay outside the gene matches. CDR3 residues: CAISESASGGLHEQFF. Written as DNA, the CDR3 is TGTGCCATCAGTGAGTCCGCTAGCGGGGGGTTGCATGAGCAGTTCTTC.

J is TRBJ1-4 and V is TRBV28, with a tentative D call TRBD1 (6 bases). This CDR3 has 11 amino acids. V lost 8 bases, J lost 7 bases, and 8 bases lay in between. Germline V gives CDR1 MDHEN, CDR2 SYDVKM. CDR3 sequence: CASLQGEKLFF. The CDR3 nucleotides read TGTGCCAGCTTACAGGGTGAAAAACTGTTTTTT.

This chain joins TRBV2 and TRBJ2-5; TRBD1 aligns across 7 bases. The ends lost 4 bases at V and 3 bases at J; junction bases unmatched: 2. The CDR3 extends over 13 amino acids. Germline CDR1 SNHLY, CDR2 FYNNEI. CDR3 in amino acids: CASSVDREETQYF. CDR3 nucleotide sequence: TGTGCCAGCAGTGTTGACAGGGAAGAGACCCAGTACTTC.

The genes are TRBV30 and TRBJ1-3, with D uncertain. Trimming took 6 bases from V and 0 from J, leaving 9 bases between them. The CDR3 length is 13 residues. The germline CDR1 and CDR2 sequences are GTSNPN and SVGIG (reference sequence). CDR3 in amino acids: CACSTNSGNTIYF. The CDR3 DNA reads as TGTGCCTGCTCGACAAACTCTGGAAACACCATATATTTT.

The chain recombines TRBV10-1 with TRBJ2-1; TRBD2 matches at 8 bases. The CDR3 is 15 residues long. After removal of 8 bases from V and 0 bases from J, the junction contained 6 bases not matched to a gene. The germline CDR1 and CDR2 sequences are WNHNN and SYGVQD (reference sequence). The CDR3 reads CASSGGASSYNEQFF. CDR3 DNA: TGCGCCAGCTCGGGGGGGGCGAGCTCCTACAATGAGCAGTTCTTC.

The chain uses TRBV11-2 and TRBJ2-5, with 8 nucleotides matching TRBD2. The CDR3 spans 18 residues. The germline V gene encodes CDR1 SGHAT and CDR2 FQNNGV. Trimming at V came to 8 bases and at J to 1 base, leaving 18 bases not matched to a gene. Here the CDR3 reads CASGPGRGGLNPQETQYF. The CDR3 bases are TGTGCCAGCGGCCCCGGCCGGGGGGGGCTCAATCCCCAAGAGACCCAGTACTTC.

The rearrangement joins TRBV5-4 to TRBJ1-2, with D uncertain. V was clipped by 0 bases and J by 5 bases, with 8 bases between them. CDR1 and CDR2 (germline): SGHNT, YYREEE (reference sequence). The CDR3 runs to 13 residues. The CDR3 DNA is TGTGCCAGCAGCTTGGGACTTCCGTATGGCTACACCTTC. The encoded protein is CASSLGLPYGYTF.

The rearrangement joins TRBV9 to TRBJ1-6, with 12 bases lining up with TRBD1. The CDR3 length is 15 residues. The junction had 2 bases not matched to a gene; V was cut back by 3 bases and J by 7 bases. In germline, CDR1 is SGDLS, CDR2 YYNGEE. CDR3 sequence: CASSEGQGANSPLHF. In DNA form, the CDR3 reads TGTGCCAGCAGCGAGGGACAGGGGGCCAATTCACCCCTCCACTTT. Using reference TRBV9 and TRBJ1-6 for the parts outside the CDR3, the full variable domain is DSGVTQTPKHLITATGQRVTLRCSPRSGDLSVYWYQQSLDQGLQFLIQYYNGEERAKGNILERFSAQQFPDLHSELNLSSLELGDSALYFCASSEGQGANSPLHFGNGTRLTVT.

V gene TRBV11-2 combines with J gene TRBJ2-5, with 15 bases that match TRBD2. This CDR3 has 16 residues. With V trimmed by 5 bases and J by 4 bases, 5 bases remained unmatched. Germline V gene sequence: CDR1 SGHAT, CDR2 FQNNGV. In DNA form, the CDR3 reads TGTGCCAGCAGCGACGGACTAGCGGGGGGGCGAGAGACCCAGTACTTC. It is translated as CASSDGLAGGRETQYF.

The DNA of the CDR3 is TGTGCCATCAGTGAACAGGCAAACACCGGGGAGCTGTTTTTT. It codes for CAISEQANTGELFF. The V gene is TRBV10-3, the J gene TRBJ2-2; D is possibly TRBD1 (5 bases). This CDR3 has 14 amino acids. The germline gives CDR1 ENHRY, CDR2 SYGVKD. Trimming stripped 3 bases from V and 2 bases from J, with 7 bases between.